Sequencing of this T cell receptor (beta chain) was carried out in a study of identical twins (TCRdb year 2016). Study-level background: The study deep-sequenced TCR alpha and beta repertoires from monozygotic twins, unrelated adults of various ages and cord blood to test whether fetal clonotypes persist. To rule out contamination, the twin experiments were replicated at different times with different library preparation protocols.

Concerning this clonotype itself: No cognate antigen has been identified for it. No clone much larger than this one lies a single base away; base qualities are absent.

Library prep was done by 5' RACE. The reads were generated on an Illumina HiSeq 2000. A universal primer binding site was added through template switching, and the final cDNA carried a unique molecular identifier so that TCR cDNA molecules could be counted accurately. Specific primers in the conserved constant-segment region were used to synthesize first-strand cDNA for TCR alpha and beta chains. To control for contamination, each cDNA library was double barcoded with a SMART-Mk sample barcode plus Illumina barcodes. TruSeq adapter sequences and Illumina sample barcodes were added in two successive PCR steps. The TCR alpha and beta cDNA libraries were sequenced on the Illumina HiSeq platform using custom primers. As for the authors' bioinformatics: MiGEC was used to process raw reads and extract unique molecular identifiers, and MiXCR was used to find CDR3 positions. Recombination models were inferred per individual with the repgenHMM and IGoR tools using an EM algorithm. The analysis of shared clonotypes was done with the tcR package in R, with sharing normalized by the product of cloneset sizes. To study raw recombination free of thymic and clonal selection effects, out-of-frame nonproductive sequences were analyzed. TCRdb cleaned the public reads at Q25 with fastp, built clones with MiXCR and kept in-frame beta chains. Rows with a matching CDR3 protein are joined into one entry that keeps the most common DNA and genes. It is TCRdb's table, rather than the study itself, that gives the V and J calls and clone size. For this sample there are 600,000 to 800,000 distinct CDR3 sequences; approximately 22% appear just once. The top ten constitute more than 4% of the sample.

Every donor in the study was a healthy Caucasian. Three pairs of female monozygotic twins, all aged about 18 to 30 years, made up the twin cohort. Peripheral blood mononuclear cells were used as the source from which RNA for TCR libraries was isolated. The CDR3 runs 15 residues from the cysteine to the phenylalanine. The kept DNA is CDR3 alone, 45 bases in frame from the first base. V is pruned by 5 bases and J by 6 bases, leaving 10 bases of the junction without a gene match. Results the study describes overall, beyond this receptor: Invariant T cells such as MAIT and iNKT could partly confound zero-insertion analyses, though diverse VJ usage argued against this for most clonotypes. Out-of-frame TCR alpha sequences shared between twins showed an excess of low generation-probability sequences compared with coincidental sharing between unrelated individuals. In monozygotic twins, out-of-frame TCR alpha sharing was systematically underestimated by recombination models, although the models agreed with sharing between unrelated individuals. A weaker excess of twin sharing was found in beta out-of-frame sequences because the signal-to-noise ratio was lowered by fewer shared sequences. Abundant cord blood beta clonotypes had fewer insertions, young adult naive repertoires showed a similar but weaker trend, and memory repertoires showed no such trend. Because the same donors could not be followed over many years, the conclusions depended on cross-sectional statistical analysis.

The sample was also reused in another study, on T cells expressing NK-cell markers. Per the second study: TCR beta-chain repertoires were profiled in sorted CD3+CD56+NKG2C+, CD3+CD56+NKG2C- and CD3+CD56-NKG2C+ T-cell subsets from eight donors. Among the eight sequenced donors, seven were HCMV-seropositive and one was HCMV-seronegative. In several experiments an anti-gammadeltaTCR antibody was added to restrict sorting to alphabetaTCR-expressing T cells. In more than five donors, the dominant CD3+CD56+NKG2C+ clonotypes were found to rank among the top 10 CD8+ clonotypes and to make up about 1.0-7.5% of CD8+ T cells. Those dominant clonotypes were again the most abundant among CD3+CD56-NKG2C+ cells in four donors, at 28.3-60.1%. It remained unclear whether the expanded NKG2C-expressing T cell clones were specific for HCMV antigens. All eight donors whose samples were sequenced were randomly selected healthy volunteers, three of them men and five women. To determine HCMV serostatus, a commercial ELISA kit was used to detect HCMV-specific IgG in serum. For a handful of donors, unsorted PBMC were also used to sequence bulk peripheral blood T-cell repertoires. MIGEC was used to demultiplex reads and group reads by UMI, and MiTCR was used to assemble and quantify clonotypes. To exclude erroneous sequences, only TCR cDNA sequences supported by at least two reads were retained. The tcR package was used for downstream repertoire analysis, with clonotypes matched between fractions based on CDR3 nucleotide sequence plus V segment. VDJmatch was used to annotate antigen specificity against VDJdb, with one amino acid substitution in CDR3 permitted.

The rearrangement combines TRBV12-3 or TRBV12-4 with TRBJ1-2, and TRBD1 aligns with 9 junction nucleotides. This receptor was identified in a young woman in good health. The specimen was PBMCs. The DNA reads TGTGCCAGCAGTCTTCCGGGACAGGGTCCCGATGGCTACACCTTC. The translation is CASSLPGQGPDGYTF.